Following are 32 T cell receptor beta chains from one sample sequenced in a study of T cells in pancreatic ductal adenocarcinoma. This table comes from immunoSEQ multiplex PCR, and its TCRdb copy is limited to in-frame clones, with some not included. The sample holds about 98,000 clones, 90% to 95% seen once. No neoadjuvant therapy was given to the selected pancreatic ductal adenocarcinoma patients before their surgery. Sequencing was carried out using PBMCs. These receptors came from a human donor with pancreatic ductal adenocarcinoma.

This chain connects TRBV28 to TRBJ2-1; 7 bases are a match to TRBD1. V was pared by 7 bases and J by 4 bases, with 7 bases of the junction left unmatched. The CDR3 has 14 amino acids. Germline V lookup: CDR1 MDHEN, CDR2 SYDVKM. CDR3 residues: CASTRDSLYNEQFF. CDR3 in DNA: TGTGCCAGCACCCGGGACAGTTTATACAATGAGCAGTTCTTC. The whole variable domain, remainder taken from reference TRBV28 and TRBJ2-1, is DVKVTQSSRYLVKRTGEKVFLECVQDMDHENMFWYRQDPGLGLRLIYFSYDVKMKEKGDIPEGYSVSREKKERFSLILESASTNQTSMYLCASTRDSLYNEQFFGPGTRLTVL.

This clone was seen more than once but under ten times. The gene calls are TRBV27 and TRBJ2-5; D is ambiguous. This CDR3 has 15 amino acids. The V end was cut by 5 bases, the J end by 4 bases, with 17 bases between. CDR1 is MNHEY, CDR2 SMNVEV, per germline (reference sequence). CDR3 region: CASSPRIVGLETQYF. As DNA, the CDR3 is TGTGCCAGCAGTCCCCGGATTGTGGGCTTAGAGACCCAGTACTTC.

The CDR3 loop is CASSHSQGTEAFF. The CDR3 bases are TGTGCCAGCAGCCACTCCCAGGGCACTGAAGCTTTCTTT. The chain has TRBV7-3 and TRBJ1-1, with D perhaps matching TRBD1 (5 bases). Germline assignment: CDR1 SGHTA and CDR2 FQGTGA. The CDR3 has 13 residues. Trimming removed 5 bases at V and 4 bases at J, with 11 bases between.

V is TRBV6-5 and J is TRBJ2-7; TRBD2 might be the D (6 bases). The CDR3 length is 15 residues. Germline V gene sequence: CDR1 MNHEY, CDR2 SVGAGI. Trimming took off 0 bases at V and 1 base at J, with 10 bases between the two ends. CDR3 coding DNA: TGTGCCAGCAGTTACTCCCGGGACTCGTCCTACGAGCAGTACTTC. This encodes CASSYSRDSSYEQYF.

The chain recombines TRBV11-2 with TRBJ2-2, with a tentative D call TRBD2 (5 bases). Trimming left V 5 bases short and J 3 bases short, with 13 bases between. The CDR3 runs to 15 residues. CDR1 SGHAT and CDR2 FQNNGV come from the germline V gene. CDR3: CASSPQRVDTGELFF. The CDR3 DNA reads TGTGCCAGCAGCCCCCAGAGGGTCGACACCGGGGAGCTGTTTTTT.

This CDR3 reads CASSKAGAVLTYEQYF. CDR3 bases: TGCGCCAGCAGCAAGGCAGGGGCCGTTCTAACCTACGAGCAGTACTTC. This rearrangement joins TRBV5-1 to TRBJ2-7, with D possibly matching TRBD1 (6 bases). The V end was cut by 4 bases, the J end by 2 bases, with 19 bases between. The CDR3 sequence is 16 residues long. Germline V CDR1 and CDR2: SGHRS, YFSETQ.

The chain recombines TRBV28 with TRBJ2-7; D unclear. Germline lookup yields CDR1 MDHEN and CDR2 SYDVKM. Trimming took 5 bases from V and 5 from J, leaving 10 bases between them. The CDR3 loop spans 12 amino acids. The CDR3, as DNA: TGTGCCAGCAGTGTCCGCGTCCACGAGCAGTACTTC. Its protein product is CASSVRVHEQYF.

Here the CDR3 DNA reads TGTGCCAGCAGCTTGGGGGCTGGACGGACCTACGAGCAGTACTTC. Its protein product is CASSLGAGRTYEQYF. This rearrangement joins TRBV7-2 to TRBJ2-7; tentative D call: TRBD1 (6 bases). Trimming stripped 3 bases from V and 2 bases from J, with 14 bases between. The CDR3 consists of 15 residues. Germline values: CDR1 SGHTA, CDR2 FQGNSA.

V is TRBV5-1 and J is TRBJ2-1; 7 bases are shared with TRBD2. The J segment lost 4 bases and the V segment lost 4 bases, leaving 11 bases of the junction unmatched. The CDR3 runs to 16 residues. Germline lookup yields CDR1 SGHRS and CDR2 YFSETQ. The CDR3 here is CASSPTAGGGYNEQFF. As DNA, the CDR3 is TGCGCCAGCAGCCCCACTGCTGGCGGGGGATACAATGAGCAGTTCTTC.

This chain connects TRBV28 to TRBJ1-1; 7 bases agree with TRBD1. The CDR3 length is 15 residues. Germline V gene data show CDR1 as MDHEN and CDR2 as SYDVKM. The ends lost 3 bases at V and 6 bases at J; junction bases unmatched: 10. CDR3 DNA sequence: TGTGCCAGCAGTTTTGAGGGGGCTGCGACCGCTGAAGCTTTCTTT. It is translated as CASSFEGAATAEAFF.

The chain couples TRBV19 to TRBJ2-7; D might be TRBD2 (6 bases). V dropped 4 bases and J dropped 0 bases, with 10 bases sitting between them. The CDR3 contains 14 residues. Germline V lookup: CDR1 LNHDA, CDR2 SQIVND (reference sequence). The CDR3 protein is CASSSAGLSYEQYF. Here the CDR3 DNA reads TGTGCCAGTAGTAGTGCGGGGCTCTCCTACGAGCAGTACTTC.

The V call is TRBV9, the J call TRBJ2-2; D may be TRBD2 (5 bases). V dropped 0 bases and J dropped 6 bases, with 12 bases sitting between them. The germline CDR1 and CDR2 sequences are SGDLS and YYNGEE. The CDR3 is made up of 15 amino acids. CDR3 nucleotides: TGTGCCAGCAGCGTAGGCCAGCTCGGGGCCGGGGAGCTGTTTTTT. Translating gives CASSVGQLGAGELFF.

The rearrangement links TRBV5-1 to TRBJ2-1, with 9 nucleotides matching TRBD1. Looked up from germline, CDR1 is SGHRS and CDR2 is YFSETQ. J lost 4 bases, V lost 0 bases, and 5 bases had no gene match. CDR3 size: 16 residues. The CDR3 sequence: CASSLGTGAPYNEQFF. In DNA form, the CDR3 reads TGCGCCAGCAGCTTGGGGACAGGGGCCCCTTACAATGAGCAGTTCTTC. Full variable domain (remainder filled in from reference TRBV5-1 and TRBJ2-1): KAGVTQTPRYLIKTRGQQVTLSCSPISGHRSVSWYQQTPGQGLQFLFEYFSETQRNKGNFPGRFSGRQFSNSRSEMNVSTLELGDSALYLCASSLGTGAPYNEQFFGPGTRLTVL.

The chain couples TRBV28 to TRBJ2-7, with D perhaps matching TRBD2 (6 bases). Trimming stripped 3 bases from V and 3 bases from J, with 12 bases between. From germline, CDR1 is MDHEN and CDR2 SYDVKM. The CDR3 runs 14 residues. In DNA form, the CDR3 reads TGTGCCAGCAGTTTCGCGGGGAGAGGCTACGAGCAGTACTTC. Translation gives CASSFAGRGYEQYF.

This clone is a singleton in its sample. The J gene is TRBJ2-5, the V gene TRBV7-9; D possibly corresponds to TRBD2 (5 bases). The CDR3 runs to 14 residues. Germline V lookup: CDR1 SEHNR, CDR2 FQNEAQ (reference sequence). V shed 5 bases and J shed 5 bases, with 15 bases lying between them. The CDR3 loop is CASSPLVGGETQYF. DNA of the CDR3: TGTGCCAGCAGCCCCCTGGTGGGCGGGGAGACCCAGTACTTC. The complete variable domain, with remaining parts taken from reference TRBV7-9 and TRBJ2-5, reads DTGVSQNPRHKITKRGQNVTFRCDPISEHNRLYWYRQTLGQGPEFLTYFQNEAQLEKSRLLSDRFSAERPKGSFSTLEIQRTEQGDSAMYLCASSPLVGGETQYFGPGTRLLVL.

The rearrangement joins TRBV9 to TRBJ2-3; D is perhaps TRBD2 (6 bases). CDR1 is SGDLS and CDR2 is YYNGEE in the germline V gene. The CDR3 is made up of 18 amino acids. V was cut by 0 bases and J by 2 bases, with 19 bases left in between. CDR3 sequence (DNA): TGTGCCAGCAGCGTAGGTATTCGGGGGAAAAGAGTCACAGATACGCAGTATTTT. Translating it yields CASSVGIRGKRVTDTQYF.

The CDR3 DNA reads as TGTGCCAGCTCACTCAGGGGAATGCAAGAGACCCAGTACTTC. It translates to CASSLRGMQETQYF. The V and J genes are TRBV18 and TRBJ2-5; a possible D gene is TRBD1 (6 bases). The CDR3 is 14 residues long. With 4 bases removed from V and 2 bases from J, the gap between germline ends came to 11 bases. Germline CDR1 is KGHSH and CDR2 is LQKENI.

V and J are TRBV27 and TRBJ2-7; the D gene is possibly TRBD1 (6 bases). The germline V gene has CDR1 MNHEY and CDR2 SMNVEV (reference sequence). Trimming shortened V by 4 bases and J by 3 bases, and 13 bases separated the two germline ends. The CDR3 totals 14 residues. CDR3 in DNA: TGTGCCAGCAGTTCGTGGACAGCGGACTACGAGCAGTACTTC. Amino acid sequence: CASSSWTADYEQYF.

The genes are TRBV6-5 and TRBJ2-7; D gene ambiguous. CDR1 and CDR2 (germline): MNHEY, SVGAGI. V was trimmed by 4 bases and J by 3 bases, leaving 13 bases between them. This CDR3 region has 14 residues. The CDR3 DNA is TGTGCCAGCAGTTCTCCTAGGCTAAACTACGAGCAGTACTTC. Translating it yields CASSSPRLNYEQYF.

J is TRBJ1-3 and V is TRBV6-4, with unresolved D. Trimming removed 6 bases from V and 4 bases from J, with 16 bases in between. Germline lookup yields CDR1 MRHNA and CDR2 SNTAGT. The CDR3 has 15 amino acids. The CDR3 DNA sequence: TGTGCCAGCAGCGCTTCGTCAACTTCAGGAAACACCATATATTTT. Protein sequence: CASSASSTSGNTIYF.

DNA of the CDR3: TGTGCCAGCAGTACGGGACACATTTACGAGCAGTACTTC. Encoded protein: CASSTGHIYEQYF. The rearrangement joins TRBV27 to TRBJ2-7; the D gene is possibly TRBD1 (6 bases). CDR3 length: 13 residues. V was trimmed by 5 bases and J by 4 bases, leaving 12 bases between them. Germline assignment: CDR1 MNHEY and CDR2 SMNVEV (reference sequence).

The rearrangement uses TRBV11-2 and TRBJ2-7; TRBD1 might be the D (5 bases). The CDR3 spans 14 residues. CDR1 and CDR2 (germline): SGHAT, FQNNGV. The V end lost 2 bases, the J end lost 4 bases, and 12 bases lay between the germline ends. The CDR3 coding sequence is TGTGCCAGCAGCTTAACGCAGGGTTCGTACGAGCAGTACTTC. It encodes CASSLTQGSYEQYF.

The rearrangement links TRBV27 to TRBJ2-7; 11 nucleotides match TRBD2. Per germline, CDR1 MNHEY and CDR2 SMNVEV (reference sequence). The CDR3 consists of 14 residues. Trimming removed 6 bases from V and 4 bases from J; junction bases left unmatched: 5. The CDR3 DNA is TGTGCCAGCAGCTTAGCGGGAGGGCCTTACGAGCAGTACTTC. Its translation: CASSLAGGPYEQYF.

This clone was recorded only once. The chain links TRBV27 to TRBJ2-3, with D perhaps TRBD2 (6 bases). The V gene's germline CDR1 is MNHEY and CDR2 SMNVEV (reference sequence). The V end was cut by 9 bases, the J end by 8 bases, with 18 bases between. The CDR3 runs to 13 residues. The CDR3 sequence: CASRSGVGSTQYF. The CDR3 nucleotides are TGTGCCAGTAGGTCGGGAGTCGGAAGTACGCAGTATTTT.

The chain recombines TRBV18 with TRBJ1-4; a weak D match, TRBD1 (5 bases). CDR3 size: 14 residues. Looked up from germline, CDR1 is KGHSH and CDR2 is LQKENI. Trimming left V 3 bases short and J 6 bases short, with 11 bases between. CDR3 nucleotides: TGTGCCAGCTCACCGGCTATGACAGATGAAAAACTGTTTTTT. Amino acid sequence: CASSPAMTDEKLFF.

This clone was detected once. The CDR3 region is CASSPDRHQPNTEAFF. CDR3 bases: TGTGCCAGCAGCCCGGACAGACACCAGCCGAACACTGAAGCTTTCTTT. The chain uses TRBV7-9 and TRBJ1-1, with D maybe TRBD1 (6 bases). The V and J ends lost 5 bases and 1 base respectively, with 17 bases between them. The germline V gene encodes CDR1 SEHNR and CDR2 FQNEAQ (reference sequence). The CDR3 is 16 residues long.

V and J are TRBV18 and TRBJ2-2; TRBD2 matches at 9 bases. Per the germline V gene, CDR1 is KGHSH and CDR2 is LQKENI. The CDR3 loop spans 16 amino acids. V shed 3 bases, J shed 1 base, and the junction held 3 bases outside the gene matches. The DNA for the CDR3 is TGTGCCAGCTCACCGAATAGCGGGAGGAACACCGGGGAGCTGTTTTTT. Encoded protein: CASSPNSGRNTGELFF.

This chain's CDR3 is CASSVLGAAGDINEQFF. Written as DNA, the CDR3 is TGTGCCAGCAGCGTCCTCGGGGCAGCGGGAGATATAAATGAGCAGTTCTTC. The chain links TRBV9 to TRBJ2-1; 8 bases are shared with TRBD2. The CDR3 loop spans 17 amino acids. Germline V CDR1 and CDR2: SGDLS, YYNGEE. With V trimmed by 2 bases and J by 7 bases, 14 bases remained unmatched.

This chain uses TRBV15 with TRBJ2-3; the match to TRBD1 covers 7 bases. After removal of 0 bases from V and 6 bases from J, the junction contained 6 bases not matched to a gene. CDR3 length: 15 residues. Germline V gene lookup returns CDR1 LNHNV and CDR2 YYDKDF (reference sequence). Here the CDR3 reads CATSREGRGTDTQYF. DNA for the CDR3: TGTGCCACCAGCAGAGAGGGCAGGGGGACCGATACGCAGTATTTT.

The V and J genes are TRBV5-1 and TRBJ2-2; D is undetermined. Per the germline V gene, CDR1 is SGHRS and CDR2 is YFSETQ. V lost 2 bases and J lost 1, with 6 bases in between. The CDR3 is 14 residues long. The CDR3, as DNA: TGCGCCAGCAGCTTTCGACAGAACACCGGGGAGCTGTTTTTT. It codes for CASSFRQNTGELFF.

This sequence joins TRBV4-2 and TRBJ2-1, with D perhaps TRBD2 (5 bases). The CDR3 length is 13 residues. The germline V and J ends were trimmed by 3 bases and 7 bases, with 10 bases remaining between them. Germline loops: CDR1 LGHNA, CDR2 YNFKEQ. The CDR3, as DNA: TGTGCCAGCAGCCAGGTAGCGCGGAATGAGCAGTTCTTC. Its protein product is CASSQVARNEQFF.

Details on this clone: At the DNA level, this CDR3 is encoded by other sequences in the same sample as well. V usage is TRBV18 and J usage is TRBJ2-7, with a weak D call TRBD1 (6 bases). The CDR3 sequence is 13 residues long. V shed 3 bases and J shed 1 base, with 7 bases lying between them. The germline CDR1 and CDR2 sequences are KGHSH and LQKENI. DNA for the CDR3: TGTGCCAGCTCACCGGACAGATCCTACGAGCAGTACTTC. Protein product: CASSPDRSYEQYF. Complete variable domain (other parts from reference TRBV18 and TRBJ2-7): NAGVMQNPRHLVRRRGQEARLRCSPMKGHSHVYWYRQLPEEGLKFMVYLQKENIIDESGMPKERFSAEFPKEGPSILRIQQVVRGDSAAYFCASSPDRSYEQYFGPGTRLTVT.